This T cell receptor (beta chain) was identified during a study of T cell responses to AZD1222 COVID-19 vaccine. Overall study results and limits: Spike-specific TCR breadth and depth grew following two AZD1222 doses. Only five or six AZD1222 recipients were seropositive at baseline. The CD4 TCRs associated with vaccination extended across spike and predominated at 160-218 and 743-854.

Only in-frame clones appear in the TCRdb table, and some are missing; sequencing was by immunoSEQ multiplex PCR. The top ten hold under 2.5% of the sample, which has under 130,000 clones, nearly 90% seen once. This clone was recorded only once. What it binds is not known. The CDR3 spans 17 residues. Germline V gene sequence: CDR1 SGHTA, CDR2 FQGNSA. V lost 4 bases and J lost 6, with 25 bases in between. Both about-4-week and about-12-week second-dose recipients were combined. The chain employs TRBV7-2 and TRBJ2-7; D gene uncertain. The sequence was collected from an adult who received the AZD1222 COVID-19 vaccine. This material consisted of peripheral blood, taken 28 days after the second AZD1222 dose. The CDR3 nucleotides are TGTGCCAGCAGCTATACCTTTCATGAAGGAAAGGGCCTCGAGCAGTACTTC. This translates into CASSYTFHEGKGLEQYF.